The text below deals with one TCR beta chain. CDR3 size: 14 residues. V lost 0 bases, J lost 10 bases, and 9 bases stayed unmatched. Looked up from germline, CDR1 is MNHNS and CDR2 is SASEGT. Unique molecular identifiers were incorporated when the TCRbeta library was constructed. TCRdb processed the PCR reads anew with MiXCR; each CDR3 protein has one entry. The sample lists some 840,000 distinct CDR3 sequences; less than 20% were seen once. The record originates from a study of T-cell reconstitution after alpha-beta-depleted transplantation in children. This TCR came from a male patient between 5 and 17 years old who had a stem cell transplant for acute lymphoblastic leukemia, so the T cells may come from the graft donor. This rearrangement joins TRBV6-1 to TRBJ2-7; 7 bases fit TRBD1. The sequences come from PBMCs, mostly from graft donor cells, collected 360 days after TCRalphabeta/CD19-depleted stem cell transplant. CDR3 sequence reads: CASSEAGLGTEQYF. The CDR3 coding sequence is TGTGCCAGCAGTGAAGCAGGCCTAGGGACAGAACAGTACTTC.